The present T cell receptor (beta chain) was sequenced within a study of patients and donors after allogeneic stem cell transplantation (dated by TCRdb to the early 2020s). This clonotype has more than one count but fewer than ten. It has no known antigen specificity. No much larger clone exists at a distance of one base, and base qualities are not known. The library was prepared using RT-PCR. TCRdb records NextSeq 550 as the sequencer. The raw public reads went through TCRdb reprocessing: fastp at Q25, MiXCR clone calling, in-frame beta chains kept. One record per CDR3 amino acid sequence lists the most common genes and DNA. The sample records roughly 880,000 distinct CDR3 sequences, approximately 18% of which are singletons. The biggest ten clones account for roughly 6% of the sample. The CDR3 holds 12 amino acids from the cysteine to the phenylalanine. The only DNA kept is the CDR3, 36 bases in frame from the first base. The germline V gene gives CDR1 as MDHEN and CDR2 as SYDVKM. The V end loses 6 bases and the J end loses 8 bases, and a stretch of 13 bases separates them.

This chain is built from TRBV28 and TRBJ1-2; the D gene is unclear. The sequencing input was blood, either unsorted or a sorted T cell fraction (not recorded which). The sequence derives from a human donor who was either an allogeneic HSCT recipient or a stem cell or donor lymphocyte infusion donor (not recorded which). It is not recorded whose cells these are; they may come from a transplant donor. The sequenced DNA is TGTGCCAGCAGCCTAAGTCGGCGGGGCTACACCTTC. Its protein product is CASSLSRRGYTF.